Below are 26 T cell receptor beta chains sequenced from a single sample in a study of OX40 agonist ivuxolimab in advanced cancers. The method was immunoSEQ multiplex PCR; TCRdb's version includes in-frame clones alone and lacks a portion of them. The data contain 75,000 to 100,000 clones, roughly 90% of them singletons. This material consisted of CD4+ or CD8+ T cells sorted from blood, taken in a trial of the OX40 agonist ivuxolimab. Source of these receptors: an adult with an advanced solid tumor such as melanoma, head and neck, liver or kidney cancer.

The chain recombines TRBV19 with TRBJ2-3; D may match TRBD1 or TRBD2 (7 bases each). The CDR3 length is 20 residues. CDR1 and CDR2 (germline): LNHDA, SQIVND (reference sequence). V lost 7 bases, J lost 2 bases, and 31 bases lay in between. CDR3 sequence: CASNPRGITGGRGDTDTQYF. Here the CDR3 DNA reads TGTGCCAGTAATCCCAGGGGGATAACGGGAGGCCGAGGCGACACAGATACGCAGTATTTT.

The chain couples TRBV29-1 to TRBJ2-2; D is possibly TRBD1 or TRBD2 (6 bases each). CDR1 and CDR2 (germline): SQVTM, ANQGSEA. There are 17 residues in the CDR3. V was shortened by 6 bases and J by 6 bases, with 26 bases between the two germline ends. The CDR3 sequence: CSVAKGGITLNAGELFF. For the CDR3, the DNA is TGCAGCGTCGCGAAGGGGGGTATCACCCTAAACGCCGGGGAGCTGTTTTTT.

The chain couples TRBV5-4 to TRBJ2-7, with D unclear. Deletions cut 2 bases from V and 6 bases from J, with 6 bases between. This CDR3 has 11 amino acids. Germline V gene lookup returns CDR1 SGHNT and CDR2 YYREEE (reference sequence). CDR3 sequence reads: CASSFSSEQYF. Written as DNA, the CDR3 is TGTGCCAGCAGCTTTAGCTCCGAGCAGTACTTC.

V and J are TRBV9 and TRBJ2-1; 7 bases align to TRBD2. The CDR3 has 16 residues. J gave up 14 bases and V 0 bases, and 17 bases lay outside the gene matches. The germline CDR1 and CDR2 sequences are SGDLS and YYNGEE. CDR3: CASSVDPAREGRMEFF. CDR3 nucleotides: TGTGCCAGCAGCGTAGACCCGGCCAGGGAGGGGCGGATGGAGTTCTTC.

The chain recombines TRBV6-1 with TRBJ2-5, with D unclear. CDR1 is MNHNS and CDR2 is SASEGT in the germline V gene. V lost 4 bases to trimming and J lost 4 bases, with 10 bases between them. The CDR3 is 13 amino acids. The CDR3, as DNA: TGTGCCAGCAGTGCGGATCTAAGAGAGACCCAGTACTTC. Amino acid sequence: CASSADLRETQYF.

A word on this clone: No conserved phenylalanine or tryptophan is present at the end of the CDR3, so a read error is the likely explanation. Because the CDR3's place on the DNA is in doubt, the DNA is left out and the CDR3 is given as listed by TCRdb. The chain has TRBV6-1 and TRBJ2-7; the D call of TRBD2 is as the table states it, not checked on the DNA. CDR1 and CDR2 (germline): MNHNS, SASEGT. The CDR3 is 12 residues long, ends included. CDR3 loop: CASSETLRDFYI.

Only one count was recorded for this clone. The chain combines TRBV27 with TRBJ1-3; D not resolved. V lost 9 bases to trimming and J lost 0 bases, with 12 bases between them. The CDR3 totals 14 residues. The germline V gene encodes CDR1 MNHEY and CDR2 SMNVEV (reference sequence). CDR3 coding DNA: TGTGCCAGATACAGCGGTCACTCTGGAAACACCATATATTTT. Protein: CARYSGHSGNTIYF.

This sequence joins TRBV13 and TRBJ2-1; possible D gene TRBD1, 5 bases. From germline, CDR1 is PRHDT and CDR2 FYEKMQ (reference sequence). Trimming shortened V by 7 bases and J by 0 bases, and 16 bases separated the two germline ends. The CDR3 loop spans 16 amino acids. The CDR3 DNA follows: TGTGCCAGCACCCAGCGTGGGGCTAGCTCCTACAATGAGCAGTTCTTC. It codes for CASTQRGASSYNEQFF.

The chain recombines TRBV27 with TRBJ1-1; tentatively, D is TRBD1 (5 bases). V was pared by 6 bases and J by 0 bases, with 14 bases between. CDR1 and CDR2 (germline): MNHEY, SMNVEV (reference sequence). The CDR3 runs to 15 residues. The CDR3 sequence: CASSIDSIMNTEAFF. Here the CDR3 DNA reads TGTGCCAGCAGCATTGACAGTATCATGAACACTGAAGCTTTCTTT.

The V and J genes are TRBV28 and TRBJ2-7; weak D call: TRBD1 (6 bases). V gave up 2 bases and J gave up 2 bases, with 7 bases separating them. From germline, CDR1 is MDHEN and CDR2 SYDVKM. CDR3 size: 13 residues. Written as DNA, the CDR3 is TGTGCCAGCAGTTTAGGACAGCCCTACGAGCAGTACTTC. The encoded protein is CASSLGQPYEQYF.

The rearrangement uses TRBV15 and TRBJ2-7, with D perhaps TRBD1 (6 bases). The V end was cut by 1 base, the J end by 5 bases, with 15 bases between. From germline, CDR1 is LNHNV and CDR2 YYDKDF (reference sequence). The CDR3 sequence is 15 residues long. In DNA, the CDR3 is TGTGCCACCAGCAGAGCCCCCCAGGGGATCGACGAGCAGTACTTC. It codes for CATSRAPQGIDEQYF.

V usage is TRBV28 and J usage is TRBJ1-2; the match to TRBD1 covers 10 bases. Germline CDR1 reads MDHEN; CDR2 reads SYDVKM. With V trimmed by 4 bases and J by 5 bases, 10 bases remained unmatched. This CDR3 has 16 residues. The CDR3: CASSSGPGQGRYGYTF. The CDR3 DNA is TGTGCCAGCAGTTCCGGGCCGGGACAGGGGAGATATGGCTACACCTTC.

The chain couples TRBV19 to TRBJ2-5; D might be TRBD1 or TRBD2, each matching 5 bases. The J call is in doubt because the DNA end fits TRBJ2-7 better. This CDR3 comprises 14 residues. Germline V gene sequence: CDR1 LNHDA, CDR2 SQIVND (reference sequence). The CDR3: CASSTPGTPYEQYF. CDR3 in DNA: TGTGCCAGTAGTACTCCCGGGACCCCCTACGAGCAGTACTTC.

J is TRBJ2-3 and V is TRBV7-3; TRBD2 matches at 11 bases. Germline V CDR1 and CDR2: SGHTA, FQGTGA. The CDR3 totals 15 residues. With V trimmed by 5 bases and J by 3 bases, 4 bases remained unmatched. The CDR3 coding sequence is TGTGCCAGCAGCCCGACTAGCGGGAATACAGATACGCAGTATTTT. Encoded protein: CASSPTSGNTDTQYF. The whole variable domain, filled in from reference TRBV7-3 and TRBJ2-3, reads GAGVSQTPSNKVTEKGKYVELRCDPISGHTALYWYRQSLGQGPEFLIYFQGTGAADDSGLPNDRFFAVRPEGSVSTLKIQRTERGDSAVYLCASSPTSGNTDTQYFGPGTRLTVL.

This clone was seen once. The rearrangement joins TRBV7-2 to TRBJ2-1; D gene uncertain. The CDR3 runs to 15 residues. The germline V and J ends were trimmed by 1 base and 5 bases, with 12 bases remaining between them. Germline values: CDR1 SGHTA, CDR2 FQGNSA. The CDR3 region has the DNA TGTGCCAGCAGCTTAGTGGCTCCCCGAAACAATGAGCAGTTCTTC. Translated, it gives CASSLVAPRNNEQFF.

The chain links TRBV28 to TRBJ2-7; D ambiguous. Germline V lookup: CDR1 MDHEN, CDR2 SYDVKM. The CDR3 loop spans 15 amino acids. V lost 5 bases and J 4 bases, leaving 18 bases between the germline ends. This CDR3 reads CASSPRTAARYEQYF. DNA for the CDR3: TGTGCCAGCAGTCCCAGGACCGCCGCTCGGTACGAGCAGTACTTC.

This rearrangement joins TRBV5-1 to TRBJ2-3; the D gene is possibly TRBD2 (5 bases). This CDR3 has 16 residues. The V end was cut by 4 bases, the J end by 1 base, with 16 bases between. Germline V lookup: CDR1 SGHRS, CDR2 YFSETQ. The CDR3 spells CASSLRGAERTDTQYF. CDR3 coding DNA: TGCGCCAGCAGCCTCCGGGGAGCGGAACGCACAGATACGCAGTATTTT.

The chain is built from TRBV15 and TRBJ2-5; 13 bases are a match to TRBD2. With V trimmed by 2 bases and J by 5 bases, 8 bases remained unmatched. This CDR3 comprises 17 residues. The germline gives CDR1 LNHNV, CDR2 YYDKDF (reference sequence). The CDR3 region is CATSRRRTSGSGETQYF. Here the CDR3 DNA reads TGTGCCACCAGCAGACGCCGGACTAGCGGGAGCGGTGAGACCCAGTACTTC.

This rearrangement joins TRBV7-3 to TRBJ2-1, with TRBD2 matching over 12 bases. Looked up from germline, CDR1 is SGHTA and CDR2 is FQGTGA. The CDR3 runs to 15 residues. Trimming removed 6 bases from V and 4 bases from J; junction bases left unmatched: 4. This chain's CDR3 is CASSRTSGMYNEQFF. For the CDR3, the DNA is TGTGCCAGCAGTCGGACTAGCGGGATGTACAATGAGCAGTTCTTC.

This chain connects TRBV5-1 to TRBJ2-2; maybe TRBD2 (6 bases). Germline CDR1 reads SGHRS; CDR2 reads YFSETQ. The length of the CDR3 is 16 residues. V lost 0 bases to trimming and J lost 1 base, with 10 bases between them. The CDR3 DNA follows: TGCGCCAGCAGCTTGGGGGAGGTTATGAACACCGGGGAGCTGTTTTTT. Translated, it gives CASSLGEVMNTGELFF. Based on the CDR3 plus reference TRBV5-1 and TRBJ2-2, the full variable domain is KAGVTQTPRYLIKTRGQQVTLSCSPISGHRSVSWYQQTPGQGLQFLFEYFSETQRNKGNFPGRFSGRQFSNSRSEMNVSTLELGDSALYLCASSLGEVMNTGELFFGEGSRLTVL.

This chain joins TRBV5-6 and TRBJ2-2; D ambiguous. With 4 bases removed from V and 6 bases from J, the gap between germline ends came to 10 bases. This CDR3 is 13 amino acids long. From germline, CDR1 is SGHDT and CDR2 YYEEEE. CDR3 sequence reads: CASSQRAPGELFF. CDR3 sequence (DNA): TGTGCCAGCAGCCAACGAGCCCCCGGGGAGCTGTTTTTT.

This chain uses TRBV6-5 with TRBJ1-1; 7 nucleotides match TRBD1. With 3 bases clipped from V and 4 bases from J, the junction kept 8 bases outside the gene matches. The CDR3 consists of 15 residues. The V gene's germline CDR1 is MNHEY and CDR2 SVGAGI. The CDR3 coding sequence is TGTGCCAGCAGTTATGGTGGCCAGGGGGGCACTGAAGCTTTCTTT. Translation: CASSYGGQGGTEAFF.

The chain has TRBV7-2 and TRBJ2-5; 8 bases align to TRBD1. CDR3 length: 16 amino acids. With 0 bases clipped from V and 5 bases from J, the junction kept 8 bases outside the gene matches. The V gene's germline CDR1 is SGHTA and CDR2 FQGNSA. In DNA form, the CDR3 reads TGTGCCAGCAGCTTAGCCAGAACAGGGGGAAGGGAGACCCAGTACTTC. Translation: CASSLARTGGRETQYF.

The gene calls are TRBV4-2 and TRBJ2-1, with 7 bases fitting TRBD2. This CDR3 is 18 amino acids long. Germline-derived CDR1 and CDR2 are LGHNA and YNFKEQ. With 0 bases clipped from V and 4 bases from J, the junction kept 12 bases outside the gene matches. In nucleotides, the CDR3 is TGTGCCAGCAGCCAAGATGTCAGCGGGACCCGTTATTACAATGAGCAGTTCTTC. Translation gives CASSQDVSGTRYYNEQFF.

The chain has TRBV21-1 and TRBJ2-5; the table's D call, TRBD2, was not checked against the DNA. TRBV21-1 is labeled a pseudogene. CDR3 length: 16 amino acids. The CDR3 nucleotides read TGTGCCAGCAGCAAACCCGGGACTAGCTCCCAAGAGACCCAGTACTTC. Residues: CASSKPGTSSQETQYF.

CDR3 region: CASSQEGPKYF. The CDR3 coding sequence is TGTGCCAGCAGCCAAGAAGGCCCCAAGTACTTC. The gene calls are TRBV4-2 and TRBJ2-5; D uncertain. The germline gives CDR1 LGHNA, CDR2 YNFKEQ. Trimming removed 0 bases at V and 12 bases at J, with 8 bases between. This CDR3 is built from 11 residues.